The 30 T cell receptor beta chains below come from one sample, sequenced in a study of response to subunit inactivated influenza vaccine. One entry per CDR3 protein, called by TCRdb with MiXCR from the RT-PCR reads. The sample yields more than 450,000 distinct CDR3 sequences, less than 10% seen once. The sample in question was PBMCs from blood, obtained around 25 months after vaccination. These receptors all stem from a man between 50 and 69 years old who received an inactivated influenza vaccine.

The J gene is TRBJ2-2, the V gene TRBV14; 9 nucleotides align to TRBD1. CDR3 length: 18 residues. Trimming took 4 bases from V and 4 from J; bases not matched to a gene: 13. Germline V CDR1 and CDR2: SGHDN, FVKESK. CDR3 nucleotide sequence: TGTGCCAGCAGCCCGTTCAAGATGGGACAGGGTAGCACCGGGGAGCTGTTTTTT. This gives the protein CASSPFKMGQGSTGELFF.

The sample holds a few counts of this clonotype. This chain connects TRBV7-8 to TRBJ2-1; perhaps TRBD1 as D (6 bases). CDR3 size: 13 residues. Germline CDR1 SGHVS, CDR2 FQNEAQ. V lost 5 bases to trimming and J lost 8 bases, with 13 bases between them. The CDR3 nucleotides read TGTGCCAGCAGCGTCTACAGGGCCCATGAGCAGTTCTTC. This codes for CASSVYRAHEQFF.

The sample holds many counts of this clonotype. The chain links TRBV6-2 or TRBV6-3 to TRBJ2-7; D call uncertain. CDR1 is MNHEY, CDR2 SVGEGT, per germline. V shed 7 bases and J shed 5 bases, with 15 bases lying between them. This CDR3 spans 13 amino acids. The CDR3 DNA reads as TGTGCCAGCAAAACGGGCGGAGCCCACGAGCAGTACTTC. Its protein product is CASKTGGAHEQYF.

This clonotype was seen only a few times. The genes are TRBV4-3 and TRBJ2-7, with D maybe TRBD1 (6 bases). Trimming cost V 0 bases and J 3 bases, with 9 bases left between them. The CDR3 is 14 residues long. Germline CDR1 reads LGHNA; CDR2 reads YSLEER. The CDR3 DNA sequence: TGCGCCAGCAGCCAAGAGACAGGCCGCTACGAGCAGTACTTC. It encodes CASSQETGRYEQYF.

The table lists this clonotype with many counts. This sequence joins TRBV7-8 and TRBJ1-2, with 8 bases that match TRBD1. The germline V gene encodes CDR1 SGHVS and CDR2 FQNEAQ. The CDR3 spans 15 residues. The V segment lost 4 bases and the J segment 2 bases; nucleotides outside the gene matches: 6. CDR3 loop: CASSSRQGPNYGYTF. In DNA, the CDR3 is TGTGCCAGCAGCTCGAGACAGGGGCCAAACTATGGCTACACCTTC.

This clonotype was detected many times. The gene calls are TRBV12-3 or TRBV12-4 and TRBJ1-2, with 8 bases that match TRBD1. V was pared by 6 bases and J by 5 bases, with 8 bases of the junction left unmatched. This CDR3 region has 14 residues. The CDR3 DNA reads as TGTGCCAGCAGGCTATCAGGGGGCTGGTATGGCTACACCTTC. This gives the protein CASRLSGGWYGYTF.

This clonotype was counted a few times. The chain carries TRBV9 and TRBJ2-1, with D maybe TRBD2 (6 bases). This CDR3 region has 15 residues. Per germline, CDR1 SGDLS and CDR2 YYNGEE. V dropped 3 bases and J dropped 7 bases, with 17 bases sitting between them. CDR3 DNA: TGTGCCAGCAGCGAAACGGGAGCCCCTAGGAATGAGCAGTTCTTC. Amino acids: CASSETGAPRNEQFF. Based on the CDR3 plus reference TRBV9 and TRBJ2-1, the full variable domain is DSGVTQTPKHLITATGQRVTLRCSPRSGDLSVYWYQQSLDQGLQFLIQYYNGEERAKGNILERFSAQQFPDLHSELNLSSLELGDSALYFCASSETGAPRNEQFFGPGTRLTVL.

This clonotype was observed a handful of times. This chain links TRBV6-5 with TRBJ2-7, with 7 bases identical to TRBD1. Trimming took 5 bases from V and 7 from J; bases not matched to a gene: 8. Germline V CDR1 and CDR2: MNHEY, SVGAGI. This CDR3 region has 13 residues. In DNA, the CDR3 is TGTGCCAGCAGTACCCGACAGGGTGGGGAGCAGTACTTC. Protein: CASSTRQGGEQYF.

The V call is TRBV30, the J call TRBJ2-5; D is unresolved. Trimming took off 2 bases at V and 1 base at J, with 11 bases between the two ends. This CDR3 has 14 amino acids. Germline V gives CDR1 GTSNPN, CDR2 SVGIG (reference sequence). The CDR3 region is CAWSPLGGQETQYF. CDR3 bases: TGTGCCTGGAGTCCCCTTGGTGGCCAAGAGACCCAGTACTTC.

CDR3 protein: CASSSGRGTNTGELFF. The CDR3 DNA reads TGTGCCAGCAGTTCGGGCAGGGGGACGAACACCGGGGAGCTGTTTTTT. The gene calls are TRBV6-5 and TRBJ2-2, with 7 bases identical to TRBD1. This CDR3 comprises 16 residues. Trimming took 4 bases from V and 0 from J; bases not matched to a gene: 5. Germline V gene lookup returns CDR1 MNHEY and CDR2 SVGAGI.

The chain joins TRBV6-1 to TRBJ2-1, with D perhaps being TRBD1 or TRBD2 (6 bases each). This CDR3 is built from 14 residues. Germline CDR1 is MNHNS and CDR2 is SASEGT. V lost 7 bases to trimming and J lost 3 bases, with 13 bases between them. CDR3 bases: TGTGCCAGCACCCGGGGGCTTGGCTACAATGAGCAGTTCTTC. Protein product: CASTRGLGYNEQFF.

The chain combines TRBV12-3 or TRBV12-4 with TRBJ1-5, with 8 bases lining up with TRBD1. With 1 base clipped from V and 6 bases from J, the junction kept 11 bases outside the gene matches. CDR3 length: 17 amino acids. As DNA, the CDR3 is TGTGCCAGCAGTTTAGGGACAGGGCTATTAGGTGCTCAGCCCCAGCATTTT. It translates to CASSLGTGLLGAQPQHF.

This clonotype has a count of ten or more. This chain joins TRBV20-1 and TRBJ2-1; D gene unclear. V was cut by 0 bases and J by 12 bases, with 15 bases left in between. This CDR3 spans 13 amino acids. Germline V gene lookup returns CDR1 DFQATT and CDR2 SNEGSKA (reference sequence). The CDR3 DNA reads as TGCAGTGCTAGAGATCGGCCTCCGGGTGGGCAGTTCTTC. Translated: CSARDRPPGGQFF.

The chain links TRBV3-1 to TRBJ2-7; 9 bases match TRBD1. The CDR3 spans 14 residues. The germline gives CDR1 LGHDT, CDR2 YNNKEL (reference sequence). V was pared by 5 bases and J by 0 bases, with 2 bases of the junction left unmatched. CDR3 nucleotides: TGTGCCAGCAGCAAACAGGGGGCCTCCTACGAGCAGTACTTC. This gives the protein CASSKQGASYEQYF.

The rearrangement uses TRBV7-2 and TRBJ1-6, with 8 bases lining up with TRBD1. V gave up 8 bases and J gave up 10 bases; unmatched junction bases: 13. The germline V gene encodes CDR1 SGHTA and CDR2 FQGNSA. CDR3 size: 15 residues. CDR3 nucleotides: TGTGCCAGCTCGCGGACAGGGCTATCAAGGTCACCCCTCCACTTT. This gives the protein CASSRTGLSRSPLHF.

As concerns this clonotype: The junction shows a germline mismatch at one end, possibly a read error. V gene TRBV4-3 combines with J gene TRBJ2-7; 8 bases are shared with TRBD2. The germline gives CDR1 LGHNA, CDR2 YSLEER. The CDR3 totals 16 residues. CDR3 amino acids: CASSPYKGREVYEEYF. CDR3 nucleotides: TGCGCCAGCAGCCCCTATAAGGGGCGGGAGGTCTACGAGGAGTACTTC.

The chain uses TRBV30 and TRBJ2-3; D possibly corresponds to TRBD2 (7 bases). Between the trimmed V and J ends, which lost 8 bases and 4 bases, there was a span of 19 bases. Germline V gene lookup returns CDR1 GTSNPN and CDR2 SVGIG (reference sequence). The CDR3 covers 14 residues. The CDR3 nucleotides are TGTGCCCAGGCGAGGGGGGGGGACGCAGATACGCAGTATTTT. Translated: CAQARGGDADTQYF.

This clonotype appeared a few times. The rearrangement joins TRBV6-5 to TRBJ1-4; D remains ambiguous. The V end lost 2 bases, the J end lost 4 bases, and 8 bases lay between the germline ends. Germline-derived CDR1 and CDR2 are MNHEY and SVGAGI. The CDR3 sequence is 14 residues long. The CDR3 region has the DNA TGTGCCAGCAGTTACGACCAGAATAATGAAAAACTGTTTTTT. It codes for CASSYDQNNEKLFF.

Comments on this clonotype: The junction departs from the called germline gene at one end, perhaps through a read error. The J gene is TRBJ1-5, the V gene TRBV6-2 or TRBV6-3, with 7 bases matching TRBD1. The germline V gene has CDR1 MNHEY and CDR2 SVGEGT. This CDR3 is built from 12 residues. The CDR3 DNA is TGTGCCAGCAGTTACGGGGGACAGCACCAGCATTTT. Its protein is CASSYGGQHQHF.

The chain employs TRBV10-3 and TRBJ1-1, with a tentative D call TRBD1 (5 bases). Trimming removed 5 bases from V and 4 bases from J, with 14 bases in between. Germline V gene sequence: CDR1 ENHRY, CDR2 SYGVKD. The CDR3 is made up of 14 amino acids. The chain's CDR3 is CAISSLIGGTEAFF. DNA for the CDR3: TGTGCCATCAGTAGCTTAATTGGGGGCACTGAAGCTTTCTTT.

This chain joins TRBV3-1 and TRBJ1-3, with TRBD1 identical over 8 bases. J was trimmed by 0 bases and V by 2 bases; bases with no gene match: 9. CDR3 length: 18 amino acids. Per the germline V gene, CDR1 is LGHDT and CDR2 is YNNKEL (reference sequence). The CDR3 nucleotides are TGTGCCAGCAGCCAATGGGACAGGTCCTTTAGCTCTGGAAACACCATATATTTT. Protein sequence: CASSQWDRSFSSGNTIYF.

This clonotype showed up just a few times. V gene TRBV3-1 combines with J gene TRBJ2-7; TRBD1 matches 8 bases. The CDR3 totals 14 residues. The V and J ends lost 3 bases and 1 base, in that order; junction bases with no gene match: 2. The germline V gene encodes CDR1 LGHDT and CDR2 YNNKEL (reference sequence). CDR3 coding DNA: TGTGCCAGCAGCCAGTGGACAGGGTCCTACGAGCAGTACTTC. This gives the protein CASSQWTGSYEQYF.

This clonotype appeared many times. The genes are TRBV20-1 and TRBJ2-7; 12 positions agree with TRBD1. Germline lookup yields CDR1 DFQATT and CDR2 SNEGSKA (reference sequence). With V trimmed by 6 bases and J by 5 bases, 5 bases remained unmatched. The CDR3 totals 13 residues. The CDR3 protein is CSAAGQGAHEQYF. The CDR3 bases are TGCAGTGCCGCGGGACAGGGGGCCCACGAGCAGTACTTC.

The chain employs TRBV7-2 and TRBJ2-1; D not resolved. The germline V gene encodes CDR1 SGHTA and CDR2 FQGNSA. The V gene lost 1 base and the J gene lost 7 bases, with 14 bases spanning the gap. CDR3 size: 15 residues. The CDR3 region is CASSLEPTPHNEQFF. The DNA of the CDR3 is TGTGCCAGCAGCTTAGAACCGACTCCTCATAATGAGCAGTTCTTC.

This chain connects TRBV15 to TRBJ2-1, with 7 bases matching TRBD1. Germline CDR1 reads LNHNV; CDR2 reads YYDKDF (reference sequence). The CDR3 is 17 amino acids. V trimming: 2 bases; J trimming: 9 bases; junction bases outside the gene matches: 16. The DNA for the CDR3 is TGTGCCACCAGCAGAACTCGGGACAGTCGAAGGGTAGGTGAGCAGTTCTTC. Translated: CATSRTRDSRRVGEQFF.

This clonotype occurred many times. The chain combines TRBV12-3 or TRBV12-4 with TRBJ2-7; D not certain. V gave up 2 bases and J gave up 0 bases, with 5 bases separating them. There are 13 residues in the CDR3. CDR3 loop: CASSLWGSYEQYF. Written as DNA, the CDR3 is TGTGCCAGCAGTTTATGGGGCTCCTACGAGCAGTACTTC.

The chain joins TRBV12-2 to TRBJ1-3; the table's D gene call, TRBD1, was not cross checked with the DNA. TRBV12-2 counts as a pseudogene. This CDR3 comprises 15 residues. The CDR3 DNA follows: TGTGCAAGCCCGGCCAGGCGGGCATCTGGAAACACCATATATTTT. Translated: CASPARRASGNTIYF.

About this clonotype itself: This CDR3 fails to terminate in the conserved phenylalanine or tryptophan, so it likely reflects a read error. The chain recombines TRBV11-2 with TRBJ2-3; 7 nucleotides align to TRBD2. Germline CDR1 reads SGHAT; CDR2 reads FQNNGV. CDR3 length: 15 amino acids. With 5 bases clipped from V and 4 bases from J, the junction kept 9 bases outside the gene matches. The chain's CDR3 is CASSPWGGKADTQYS. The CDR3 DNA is TGTGCCAGCAGCCCCTGGGGGGGGAAGGCAGATACGCAGTATTCT.

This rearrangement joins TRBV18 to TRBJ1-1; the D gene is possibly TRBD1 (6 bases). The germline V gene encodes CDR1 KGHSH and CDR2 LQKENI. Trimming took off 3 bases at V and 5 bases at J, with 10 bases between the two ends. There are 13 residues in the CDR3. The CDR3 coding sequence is TGTGCCAGCTCACCGCGGACAGCTACTGAAGCTTTCTTT. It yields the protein CASSPRTATEAFF.

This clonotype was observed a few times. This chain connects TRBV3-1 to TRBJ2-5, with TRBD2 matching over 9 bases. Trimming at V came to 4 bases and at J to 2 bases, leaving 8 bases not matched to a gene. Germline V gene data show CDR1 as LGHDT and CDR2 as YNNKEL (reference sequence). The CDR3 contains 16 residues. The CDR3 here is CASSRAFAGGQETQYF. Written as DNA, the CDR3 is TGTGCCAGCAGCCGCGCTTTCGCGGGAGGGCAAGAGACCCAGTACTTC.